The T cell receptor (beta chain) described here comes from a study of blood T cell repertoires in COVID-19. The wider study: Collection of acute and convalescent COVID-19 samples took place in the United States, Italy and Spain.

Participants had their cohort set by participant-reported clinical history. Using immunoSEQ multiplex PCR, the repertoire was profiled, and TCRdb retains in-frame clones only, with some absent. The sample holds around 300,000 clones, around 89% seen once. Trimming pared 4 bases from V and 4 bases from J, leaving 23 bases between. The germline V gene encodes CDR1 SGHNT and CDR2 YYREEE (reference sequence). This CDR3 has 17 amino acids. The rearrangement uses TRBV5-4 and TRBJ1-2; D might be TRBD1 (5 bases). The sequence derives from a woman between 18 and 29 years old with acute COVID-19. Sequenced sample: PBMCs or T cells enriched from blood (not recorded which). This CDR3 reads CASSRETVGGFSYGYTF. In DNA, the CDR3 is TGTGCCAGCAGCCGAGAGACCGTGGGGGGGTTCAGCTATGGCTACACCTTC. Full variable domain (missing parts from reference TRBV5-4 and TRBJ1-2): ETGVTQSPTHLIKTRGQQVTLRCSSQSGHNTVSWYQQALGQGPQFIFQYYREEENGRGNFPPRFSGLQFPNYSSELNVNALELDDSALYLCASSRETVGGFSYGYTFGSGTRLTVV.